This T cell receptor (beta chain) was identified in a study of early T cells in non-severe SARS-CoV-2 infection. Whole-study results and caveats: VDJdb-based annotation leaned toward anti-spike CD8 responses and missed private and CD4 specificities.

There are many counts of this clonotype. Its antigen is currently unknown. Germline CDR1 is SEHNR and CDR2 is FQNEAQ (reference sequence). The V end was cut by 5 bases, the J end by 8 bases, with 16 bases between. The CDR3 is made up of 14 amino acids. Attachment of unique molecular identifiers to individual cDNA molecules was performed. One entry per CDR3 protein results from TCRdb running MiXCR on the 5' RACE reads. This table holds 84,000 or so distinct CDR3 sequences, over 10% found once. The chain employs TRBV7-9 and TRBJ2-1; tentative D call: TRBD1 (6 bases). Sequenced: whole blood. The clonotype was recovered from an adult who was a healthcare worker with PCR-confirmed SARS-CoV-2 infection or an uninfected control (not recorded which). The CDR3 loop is CASSLGHSFDEQFF. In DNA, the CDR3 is TGTGCCAGCAGCCTGGGACATTCGTTCGATGAGCAGTTCTTC.